This T cell receptor beta chain was captured in a study of cytomegalovirus exposure and HLA in healthy donors. PCR was performed using 60 Vbeta and 13 Jbeta primers. Only in-frame clones appear in the TCRdb table, and some are missing; sequencing was by immunoSEQ multiplex PCR. Here the sample spans around 100,000 clones, roughly four fifths being singletons. This clone was detected a few times. The CDR3 is 14 amino acids. The V gene's germline CDR1 is SGHTA and CDR2 FQGNSA. The V gene end was trimmed by 1 base and the J gene end by 8 bases; junction bases not matched to a gene: 2. The chain has TRBV7-2 and TRBJ1-4; TRBD1 aligns across 9 bases. The sequencing input was PBMCs. This sequence was found in a woman aged 40 to 55 in good health and CMV-seropositive. The CDR3 reads CASSLGDRDEKLFF. The CDR3 DNA reads as TGTGCCAGCAGCTTAGGGGACAGGGACGAAAAACTGTTTTTT.